This passage covers 19 T cell receptor beta chains from one sample sequenced in a study of naive and memory T cell subsets. Both TRBC1 and TRBC2 were covered by a beta constant-region primer of two equimolar oligonucleotides. Nested alpha and beta constant-region primers with the SP2 primer drove four PCR rounds on ligated cDNA. TCRdb analysed the UMI-ligation and nested PCR reads with MiXCR anew, one entry per CDR3 protein. The sample lists 20,000 to 25,000 distinct CDR3 sequences; roughly 10% were seen once. The sample comprised central memory CD8+ T cells from blood. These receptors were obtained from a human donor in good health.

The sample holds many counts of this clonotype. The chain links TRBV12-3 or TRBV12-4 to TRBJ2-1, with TRBD1 matching 8 bases. The CDR3 runs to 13 residues. The junction had 5 bases not matched to a gene; V was cut back by 6 bases and J by 7 bases. The CDR3 region is CASSNQGANEQFF. In DNA form, the CDR3 reads TGTGCCAGCAGCAACCAGGGGGCGAATGAGCAGTTCTTC.

This clonotype has only a few counts. V gene TRBV5-5 combines with J gene TRBJ2-7; 8 bases map to TRBD1. Trimming cost V 4 bases and J 2 bases; bases outside gene matches: 11. The CDR3 contains 16 residues. CDR1 is SGHKS, CDR2 YYEKEE, per germline (reference sequence). The CDR3 region is CASSQPQGAIPYEQYF. CDR3 nucleotide sequence: TGTGCCAGCAGCCAACCTCAGGGGGCGATCCCCTACGAGCAGTACTTC.

This clonotype was seen at least ten times. This sequence joins TRBV20-1 and TRBJ2-1; D might be TRBD2 (6 bases). Germline V lookup: CDR1 DFQATT, CDR2 SNEGSKA (reference sequence). The length of the CDR3 is 18 residues. Trimming took 0 bases from V and 10 from J, leaving 28 bases between them. As DNA, the CDR3 is TGCAGTGCTAGAGATTTAGTGACTAGGGAGTTGGATAATGTAGAGCAGTTCTTC. This translates into CSARDLVTRELDNVEQFF.

This clonotype was found many times. The chain carries TRBV5-1 and TRBJ1-1, with D unclear. CDR3 size: 14 residues. Between the trimmed V and J ends, which lost 4 bases and 1 base, there was a span of 11 bases. The germline CDR1 and CDR2 sequences are SGHRS and YFSETQ. As DNA, the CDR3 is TGCGCCAGCAGCCTGCGGGATACGAACACTGAAGCTTTCTTT. Its protein is CASSLRDTNTEAFF.

In its sample, this clonotype was seen many times. The chain carries TRBV9 and TRBJ2-3; D is ambiguous. From germline, CDR1 is SGDLS and CDR2 YYNGEE. This CDR3 is 14 amino acids long. V lost 0 bases, J lost 2 bases, and 7 bases lay in between. The CDR3: CASSVEVATDTQYF. CDR3 in DNA: TGTGCCAGCAGCGTAGAGGTCGCCACAGATACGCAGTATTTT.

This clonotype has just a few counts. This chain links TRBV2 with TRBJ1-6, with 9 positions matching TRBD1. This CDR3 is built from 15 residues. V was pared by 6 bases and J by 9 bases, with 9 bases of the junction left unmatched. Germline CDR1 is SNHLY and CDR2 is FYNNEI. CDR3 DNA: TGTGCCAGCAGGAAGACGGGACAGGGTTCTTCACCCCTCCACTTT. Amino acids: CASRKTGQGSSPLHF.

This clonotype was observed at least ten times. This chain links TRBV3-1 with TRBJ2-3; D is possibly TRBD1 (6 bases). The CDR3 runs 14 residues. CDR1 and CDR2 from the germline V gene are LGHDT and YNNKEL (reference sequence). V lost 0 bases and J 4 bases, leaving 8 bases between the germline ends. CDR3 DNA: TGTGCCAGCAGCCAAGATGCAGGGGCAGATACGCAGTATTTT. It specifies CASSQDAGADTQYF.

The table lists this clonotype with a count of one. This chain connects TRBV28 to TRBJ1-1, with D maybe TRBD1 (5 bases). The V gene lost 2 bases and the J gene lost 2 bases, with 9 bases spanning the gap. Germline values: CDR1 MDHEN, CDR2 SYDVKM. The CDR3 is 14 residues long. The CDR3 here is CASSLNGANTEAFF. The CDR3 bases are TGTGCCAGCAGTTTAAACGGGGCTAACACTGAAGCTTTCTTT.

This clonotype was found many times. The chain links TRBV6-1 to TRBJ2-5, with TRBD1 matching over 10 bases. The V segment lost 6 bases and the J segment 5 bases; nucleotides outside the gene matches: 6. Per germline, CDR1 MNHNS and CDR2 SASEGT. This CDR3 comprises 14 residues. CDR3 protein: CASSPGQGFETQYF. For the CDR3, the DNA is TGTGCCAGCAGCCCGGGACAGGGGTTCGAGACCCAGTACTTC.

This chain links TRBV6-5 with TRBJ1-5, with 10 bases fitting TRBD1. Trimming took 5 bases from V and 6 from J; bases not matched to a gene: 7. The CDR3 spans 15 residues. CDR1 is MNHEY, CDR2 SVGAGI, per germline. In DNA, the CDR3 is TGTGCCAGCAGTGCCGGGACAGGGGAGGTTCAGCCCCAGCATTTT. Protein: CASSAGTGEVQPQHF.

The chain carries TRBV11-2 and TRBJ2-5; the D is unclear. This CDR3 contains 13 residues. Germline assignment: CDR1 SGHAT and CDR2 FQNNGV. V was cut by 1 base and J by 4 bases, with 7 bases left in between. The CDR3 bases are TGTGCCAGCAGCTTAGGTCCTGGAGAGACCCAGTACTTC. It codes for CASSLGPGETQYF.

Judged by abundance, this clonotype is large (0.1 to 1%). The chain recombines TRBV27 with TRBJ1-5; 8 bases fit TRBD1. J lost 6 bases, V lost 10 bases, and 8 bases had no gene match. CDR3 length equals 13 residues. From germline, CDR1 is MNHEY and CDR2 SMNVEV (reference sequence). The CDR3 bases are TGTGCCACCCGACAGGGGCCCAGTCAGCCCCAGCATTTT. This translates into CATRQGPSQPQHF.

The CDR3 sequence: CSVGLGRVNEQFF. For the CDR3, the DNA is TGCAGTGTCGGGCTAGGGCGGGTTAATGAGCAGTTCTTC. The chain couples TRBV20-1 to TRBJ2-1; D is possibly TRBD2 (5 bases). CDR1 DFQATT and CDR2 SNEGSKA come from the germline V gene (reference sequence). V shed 7 bases and J shed 7 bases, with 17 bases lying between them. The CDR3 length is 13 residues.

This clonotype has at least ten counts. The CDR3, as DNA: TGTGCCAGCAGTCCGGGGGGGGTTGCCCTCTACGAGCAGTACTTC. Translation: CASSPGGVALYEQYF. This rearrangement joins TRBV28 to TRBJ2-7, with 8 bases identical to TRBD2. Germline CDR1 and CDR2: MDHEN and SYDVKM. The CDR3 loop spans 15 amino acids. The trim removed 5 bases at V and 3 bases at J, leaving 9 bases unmatched.

This clonotype was seen repeatedly, ten times or more. The chain is built from TRBV7-8 and TRBJ2-3, with 7 positions matching TRBD1. Trimming removed 4 bases from V and 2 bases from J; junction bases left unmatched: 12. This CDR3 is 17 amino acids long. In germline, CDR1 is SGHVS, CDR2 FQNEAQ. The CDR3 loop reads CASSYDSTGTFTDTQYF. CDR3 bases: TGTGCCAGCAGCTACGACTCGACAGGGACATTCACAGATACGCAGTATTTT.

This clonotype has at least ten counts. The chain has TRBV5-1 and TRBJ2-1; a weak D match, TRBD2 (5 bases). V shed 4 bases and J shed 7 bases, with 24 bases lying between them. In germline, CDR1 is SGHRS, CDR2 YFSETQ. This CDR3 is 17 amino acids long. CDR3 DNA: TGCGCCAGCAGCCCAGAGGGATCCCGGTTTGAGGTAAATGAGCAGTTCTTC. It translates to CASSPEGSRFEVNEQFF.

This clonotype was counted ten times or more. This chain joins TRBV20-1 and TRBJ1-1; D gene unclear. Germline V lookup: CDR1 DFQATT, CDR2 SNEGSKA (reference sequence). The CDR3 has 13 amino acids. Between the trimmed V and J ends, which lost 3 bases and 1 base, there was a span of 9 bases. In DNA, the CDR3 is TGCAGTGCTAGTTTTACACCGAACACTGAAGCTTTCTTT. Protein sequence: CSASFTPNTEAFF.

The J gene is TRBJ2-7, the V gene TRBV28; possibly TRBD2 for D (6 bases). This CDR3 has 16 amino acids. V lost 8 bases and J 4 bases, leaving 24 bases between the germline ends. Germline loops: CDR1 MDHEN, CDR2 SYDVKM. Here the CDR3 reads CASFPFRESGTYEQYF. DNA for the CDR3: TGTGCCAGCTTTCCATTCCGGGAGAGTGGAACATACGAGCAGTACTTC.

The chain combines TRBV7-6 with TRBJ2-7, with a tentative D call TRBD2 (5 bases). Germline CDR1 reads SGHVS; CDR2 reads FNYEAQ. This CDR3 is built from 13 residues. The germline V and J ends were trimmed by 1 base and 7 bases, with 11 bases remaining between them. Here the CDR3 DNA reads TGTGCCAGCAGCTTAGGTGCCGGGGTTGAGCAGTACTTC. Protein: CASSLGAGVEQYF. The whole variable domain, remainder taken from reference TRBV7-6 and TRBJ2-7, is GAGVSQSPRYKVTKRGQDVALRCDPISGHVSLYWYRQALGQGPEFLTYFNYEAQQDKSGLPNDRFSAERPEGSISTLTIQRTEQRDSAMYRCASSLGAGVEQYFGPGTRLTVT.